These T cell receptor beta chains were read from a single sample in a study of cytomegalovirus exposure and HLA in healthy donors. Measured with immunoSEQ multiplex PCR; TCRdb has only the in-frame clones, and not every one. The table records about 150,000 clones, more than 65% of them present only once. Sequences were obtained from PBMCs. Source of these receptors: a man aged 45-65 years in good health and CMV-seropositive. CDR3s include the opening cysteine and the closing phenylalanine or tryptophan. Clone size is shown for a subset of rows, as once, few, many or a class of expanded clone.

V gene	clone size	CDR3 protein
TRBV12-5	-	CASGLGPSSYNEQFF
TRBV4-1	-	CASSQGWQGTVKAKNIQYF
TRBV27	-	CASSGQGTYEQYF
TRBV6-5	few	CASFGRVSMNTEAFF
TRBV2	-	CASRAGLAGAYEQYF
TRBV2	few	CASNREGPRGETQYF
TRBV28	-	CASSSTGGAYEQYF
TRBV19	-	CASSIDFDRGSGANVLTF
TRBV5-1	-	CASSLETSRVGNEQFF
TRBV7-2	-	CASSLGRLAGTQYF